A single sample is the source of the 27 T cell receptor beta chains below, sequenced in a study of blood T cell repertoires in COVID-19. TCRdb keeps only in-frame clones here, not all; method: immunoSEQ multiplex PCR. The sample has about 56,000 clones, roughly 90% seen once; the top ten hold roughly a fifth. Sequenced: peripheral blood. These receptor sequences come from a human donor in a cohort sampled during active COVID-19.

CDR3 bases: TGTGCCAGCAGTGAAGCCCCTAGCGGGGTAGGTGAGCAGTTCTTC. Amino acids: CASSEAPSGVGEQFF. The chain links TRBV6-1 to TRBJ2-1; TRBD2 aligns across 9 bases. The CDR3 sequence is 15 residues long. Germline V gives CDR1 MNHNS, CDR2 SASEGT. V was clipped by 0 bases and J by 9 bases; unmatched bases: 6.

The V call is TRBV7-2, the J call TRBJ1-1; D remains unclear. V was clipped by 2 bases and J by 5 bases, with 12 bases between them. The CDR3 is 14 amino acids. Germline V CDR1 and CDR2: SGHTA, FQGNSA. The CDR3 sequence: CASSLISGPTEAFF. The CDR3 DNA follows: TGTGCCAGCAGCTTAATTTCAGGTCCGACTGAAGCTTTCTTT.

This chain joins TRBV7-2 and TRBJ2-3; 11 nucleotides align to TRBD2. This CDR3 has 16 residues. V dropped 2 bases and J dropped 3; count of bases not matched to a gene: 4. Germline assignment: CDR1 SGHTA and CDR2 FQGNSA. The CDR3 DNA reads as TGTGCCAGCAGCTTAACTATAGCGGGGGGGACAGATACGCAGTATTTT. Its protein is CASSLTIAGGTDTQYF. Filled out from reference TRBV7-2 and TRBJ2-3, the complete variable domain reads GAGVSQSPSNKVTEKGKDVELRCDPISGHTALYWYRQSLGQGLEFLIYFQGNSAPDKSGLPSDRFSAERTGGSVSTLTIQRTQQEDSAVYLCASSLTIAGGTDTQYFGPGTRLTVL.

This chain links TRBV6-2 or TRBV6-3 with TRBJ2-7; no firm D call. With 0 bases removed from V and 1 base from J, the gap between germline ends came to 4 bases. The CDR3 runs 13 residues. CDR1 is MNHEY and CDR2 is SVGEGT in the germline V gene. The DNA of the CDR3 is TGTGCCAGCAGTTACTCCGTGTCCTACGAGCAGTACTTC. Protein sequence: CASSYSVSYEQYF.

This clone has just a few counts. The chain combines TRBV7-2 with TRBJ2-1, with 9 bases aligning to TRBD2. CDR1 is SGHTA and CDR2 is FQGNSA in the germline V gene. With 1 base clipped from V and 3 bases from J, the junction kept 4 bases outside the gene matches. The CDR3 has 16 amino acids. The CDR3 region is CASSLVRLAVYNEQFF. CDR3 nucleotides: TGTGCCAGCAGCTTAGTCCGACTAGCGGTCTACAATGAGCAGTTCTTC.

The rearrangement joins TRBV29-1 to TRBJ1-1; perhaps TRBD1 as D (5 bases). V lost 4 bases and J lost 7, with 13 bases in between. From germline, CDR1 is SQVTM and CDR2 ANQGSEA. The CDR3 loop spans 12 amino acids. The CDR3 loop reads CSVVAGVLEAFF. As DNA, the CDR3 is TGCAGCGTTGTGGCGGGGGTCCTTGAAGCTTTCTTT.

The chain links TRBV30 to TRBJ2-3; a weak D match, TRBD2 (7 bases). CDR3 size: 14 residues. The germline V gene has CDR1 GTSNPN and CDR2 SVGIG (reference sequence). Trimming took 7 bases from V and 4 from J, leaving 18 bases between them. The CDR3 protein is CASNGGGGSDTQYF. The CDR3 DNA reads TGTGCCTCCAACGGGGGCGGGGGCTCAGATACGCAGTATTTT. Full variable domain (remainder filled in from reference TRBV30 and TRBJ2-3): SQTIHQWPATLVQPVGSPLSLECTVEGTSNPNLYWYRQAAGRGLQLLFYSVGIGQISSEVPQNLSASRPQDRQFILSSKKLLLSDSGFYLCASNGGGGSDTQYFGPGTRLTVL.

The chain recombines TRBV5-1 with TRBJ1-5; D is undetermined. Trimming pared 2 bases from V and 2 bases from J, leaving 11 bases between. In germline, CDR1 is SGHRS, CDR2 YFSETQ. This CDR3 is built from 15 residues. CDR3 in DNA: TGCGCCAGCAGCTTCCTGGAAGAGGGCAATCAGCCCCAGCATTTT. It is translated as CASSFLEEGNQPQHF.

V usage is TRBV5-1 and J usage is TRBJ1-6; D gene uncertain. Deletions cut 0 bases from V and 5 bases from J, with 6 bases between. This CDR3 is 14 amino acids long. Germline CDR1 and CDR2: SGHRS and YFSETQ. CDR3 amino acids: CASSLELHNSPLHF. CDR3 nucleotide sequence: TGCGCCAGCAGCTTGGAACTACATAATTCACCCCTCCACTTT.

This chain joins TRBV12-3 or TRBV12-4 and TRBJ1-2; D gene ambiguous. The CDR3 is 13 amino acids. Trimming cost V 6 bases and J 5 bases, with 13 bases left between them. CDR3 sequence reads: CASSPSVAYGYTF. The CDR3 DNA is TGTGCCAGCAGCCCCTCGGTCGCATATGGCTACACCTTC.

The rearrangement links TRBV7-3 to TRBJ2-1, with D possibly TRBD2 on 5 matching bases. This CDR3 region has 13 residues. With 5 bases removed from V and 9 bases from J, the gap between germline ends came to 14 bases. The germline CDR1 and CDR2 sequences are SGHTA and FQGTGA. The CDR3 region has the DNA TGTGCCAGCAGCCCACGGGAAGGCGGTGAGCAGTTCTTC. Translated, it gives CASSPREGGEQFF.

The rearrangement joins TRBV11-2 to TRBJ1-6; D might be TRBD1 (5 bases). CDR1 and CDR2 (germline): SGHAT, FQNNGV. The length of the CDR3 is 14 residues. Between the trimmed V and J ends, which lost 5 bases and 9 bases, there was a span of 14 bases. CDR3 sequence reads: CASSLDPQVSPLHF. The CDR3 DNA reads as TGTGCCAGCAGCCTGGACCCACAGGTTTCACCCCTCCACTTT. Combining the CDR3 with reference TRBV11-2 and TRBJ1-6 gives the whole variable domain EAGVAQSPRYKIIEKRQSVAFWCNPISGHATLYWYQQILGQGPKLLIQFQNNGVVDDSQLPKDRFSAERLKGVDSTLKIQPAKLEDSAVYLCASSLDPQVSPLHFGNGTRLTVT.

V gene TRBV11-2 combines with J gene TRBJ2-2; the D gene is possibly TRBD1 (5 bases). The V end was cut by 4 bases, the J end by 7 bases, with 13 bases between. Germline CDR1 and CDR2: SGHAT and FQNNGV. The CDR3 is made up of 14 amino acids. CDR3 bases: TGTGCCAGCAGCTCCGGTGGGGCGTTCGGGGAGCTGTTTTTT. It yields the protein CASSSGGAFGELFF.

The genes are TRBV5-5 and TRBJ2-2, with a tentative D call TRBD2 (7 bases). Trimming removed 0 bases at V and 4 bases at J, with 22 bases between. Germline CDR1 and CDR2: SGHKS and YYEKEE (reference sequence). The CDR3 extends over 19 amino acids. The CDR3 region is CASSLGPLRTGGSTGELFF. CDR3 bases: TGTGCCAGCAGCTTGGGCCCCTTAAGGACGGGGGGCAGCACCGGGGAGCTGTTTTTT.

CDR3 DNA sequence: TGTGCCAGCAGTCTAGGGACAGTGAGCACAGATACGCAGTATTTT. Translated, it gives CASSLGTVSTDTQYF. The J gene is TRBJ2-3, the V gene TRBV27; TRBD1 agrees at 7 bases. CDR3 size: 15 residues. CDR1 is MNHEY, CDR2 SMNVEV, per germline (reference sequence). The V gene end was trimmed by 5 bases and the J gene end by 0 bases; junction bases not matched to a gene: 5.

The rearrangement links TRBV7-9 to TRBJ2-1, with 16 bases matching TRBD2. The CDR3 has 16 residues. Germline loops: CDR1 SEHNR, CDR2 FQNEAQ (reference sequence). V lost 5 bases and J lost 7; bases outside the gene matches: 5. CDR3 protein: CASSPGTSGGANEQFF. CDR3 nucleotide sequence: TGTGCCAGCAGCCCAGGGACTAGCGGGGGGGCGAATGAGCAGTTCTTC.

The genes are TRBV19 and TRBJ1-1; TRBD1 agrees at 10 bases. Germline V gene data show CDR1 as LNHDA and CDR2 as SQIVND (reference sequence). V lost 3 bases and J lost 2; bases outside the gene matches: 3. This CDR3 is built from 15 residues. The DNA for the CDR3 is TGTGCCAGTAGTATGGGACAGGGGATAAACACTGAAGCTTTCTTT. This gives the protein CASSMGQGINTEAFF.

This clone was found a few times. The J gene is TRBJ1-1, the V gene TRBV5-4; D gene uncertain. The V gene lost 3 bases and the J gene lost 0 bases, with 6 bases spanning the gap. This CDR3 has 13 amino acids. Per germline, CDR1 SGHNT and CDR2 YYREEE (reference sequence). The CDR3 is CASSSYMNTEAFF. CDR3 bases: TGTGCCAGCAGCTCGTACATGAACACTGAAGCTTTCTTT.

This chain uses TRBV10-3 with TRBJ2-2, with 14 nucleotides matching TRBD2. This CDR3 is 17 amino acids long. Germline lookup yields CDR1 ENHRY and CDR2 SYGVKD. V lost 6 bases and J lost 3; bases outside the gene matches: 6. The CDR3 DNA reads as TGTGCCATCAGGCCGGGACTAGCGGGGGACCACACCGGGGAGCTGTTTTTT. As protein: CAIRPGLAGDHTGELFF.

The chain combines TRBV19 with TRBJ2-1; TRBD1 matches 9 bases. V dropped 4 bases and J dropped 7; count of bases not matched to a gene: 5. Germline-derived CDR1 and CDR2 are LNHDA and SQIVND (reference sequence). CDR3 length: 14 amino acids. Written as DNA, the CDR3 is TGTGCCAGTAGTACCCGGGGACAGGGAAATGAGCAGTTCTTC. Encoded protein: CASSTRGQGNEQFF. The variable domain in full, completed from reference TRBV19 and TRBJ2-1, reads DGGITQSPKYLFRKEGQNVTLSCEQNLNHDAMYWYRQDPGQGLRLIYYSQIVNDFQKGDIAEGYSVSREKKESFPLTVTSAQKNPTAFYLCASSTRGQGNEQFFGPGTRLTVL.

This chain connects TRBV4-1 to TRBJ1-6; 11 bases agree with TRBD1. The CDR3 spans 18 residues. Germline lookup yields CDR1 MGHRA and CDR2 YSYEKL. Trimming took 2 bases from V and 0 from J; bases not matched to a gene: 3. The CDR3 DNA reads TGCGCCAGCAGCCAAAAGGGACAGGGGGGCTCCTATAATTCACCCCTCCACTTT. Amino acid sequence: CASSQKGQGGSYNSPLHF.

The V and J genes are TRBV18 and TRBJ2-2, with 10 nucleotides matching TRBD2. Germline V gene sequence: CDR1 KGHSH, CDR2 LQKENI. This CDR3 region has 16 residues. V dropped 5 bases and J dropped 5; count of bases not matched to a gene: 8. The CDR3 nucleotides are TGTGCCAGCTCAACCTCTAGCGGGGGACGGACCGGGGAGCTGTTTTTT. This translates into CASSTSSGGRTGELFF. Full variable domain (outside the CDR3, taken from reference TRBV18 and TRBJ2-2): NAGVMQNPRHLVRRRGQEARLRCSPMKGHSHVYWYRQLPEEGLKFMVYLQKENIIDESGMPKERFSAEFPKEGPSILRIQQVVRGDSAAYFCASSTSSGGRTGELFFGEGSRLTVL.

This chain links TRBV12-3 or TRBV12-4 with TRBJ1-1; tentatively, D is TRBD1 (5 bases). V gave up 3 bases and J gave up 8 bases, with 13 bases separating them. The CDR3 contains 13 residues. The CDR3 nucleotides are TGTGCCAGCAGTTTGGGGGGGACGAGGGAAGCTTTCTTT. Its translation is CASSLGGTREAFF.

This clone is a singleton in its sample. This rearrangement joins TRBV19 to TRBJ2-1, with TRBD2 matching over 10 bases. Trimming took 7 bases from V and 7 from J; bases not matched to a gene: 13. The CDR3 sequence is 16 residues long. Germline CDR1 and CDR2: LNHDA and SQIVND (reference sequence). The CDR3 region is CASTLAGDPGWNEQFF. The CDR3 bases are TGTGCCAGTACGCTAGCGGGGGATCCCGGGTGGAATGAGCAGTTCTTC. Variable domain in full (rest from reference TRBV19 and TRBJ2-1): DGGITQSPKYLFRKEGQNVTLSCEQNLNHDAMYWYRQDPGQGLRLIYYSQIVNDFQKGDIAEGYSVSREKKESFPLTVTSAQKNPTAFYLCASTLAGDPGWNEQFFGPGTRLTVL.

The chain recombines TRBV30 with TRBJ1-3; 7 nucleotides match TRBD1. CDR1 is GTSNPN, CDR2 SVGIG, per germline (reference sequence). The CDR3 totals 14 residues. V lost 5 bases and J lost 14; bases outside the gene matches: 18. DNA for the CDR3: TGTGCCTGGGCTACCGGACAGGTTTACGGGCCTCTATATTTT. Protein: CAWATGQVYGPLYF.

The chain has TRBV28 and TRBJ2-3; D is unresolved. The CDR3 spans 13 residues. From germline, CDR1 is MDHEN and CDR2 SYDVKM. Trimming pared 3 bases from V and 3 bases from J, leaving 7 bases between. CDR3 nucleotides: TGTGCCAGCAGTTTTCGGCGGACAGATACGCAGTATTTT. This encodes CASSFRRTDTQYF. The variable domain in full, with the rest retrieved from reference TRBV28 and TRBJ2-3, is DVKVTQSSRYLVKRTGEKVFLECVQDMDHENMFWYRQDPGLGLRLIYFSYDVKMKEKGDIPEGYSVSREKKERFSLILESASTNQTSMYLCASSFRRTDTQYFGPGTRLTVL.

CDR3 amino acids: CASSFLGGVTDTQYF. CDR3 bases: TGTGCCAGCAGTTTCTTGGGGGGGGTCACAGATACGCAGTATTTT. V usage is TRBV28 and J usage is TRBJ2-3; 7 bases fit TRBD2. The CDR3 consists of 15 residues. V lost 3 bases, J lost 2 bases, and 5 bases stayed unmatched. CDR1 is MDHEN, CDR2 SYDVKM, per germline.